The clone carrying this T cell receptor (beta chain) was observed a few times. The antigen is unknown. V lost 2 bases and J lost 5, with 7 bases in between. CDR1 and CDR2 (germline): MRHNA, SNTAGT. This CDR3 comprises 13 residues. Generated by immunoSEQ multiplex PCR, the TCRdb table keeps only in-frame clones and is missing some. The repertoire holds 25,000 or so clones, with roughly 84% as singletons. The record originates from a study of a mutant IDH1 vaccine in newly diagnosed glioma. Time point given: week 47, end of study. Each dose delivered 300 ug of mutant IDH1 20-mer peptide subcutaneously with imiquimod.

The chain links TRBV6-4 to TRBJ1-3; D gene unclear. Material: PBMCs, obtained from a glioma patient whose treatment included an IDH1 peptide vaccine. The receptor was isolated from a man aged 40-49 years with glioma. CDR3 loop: CASSDMGRNTIYF. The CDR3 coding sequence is TGTGCCAGCAGTGACATGGGTAGAAACACCATATATTTT.